The 27 T cell receptor beta chains in this list originate from one sample, sequenced in a study of shared clonotypes between healthy human individuals. Profiled with immunoSEQ multiplex PCR; TCRdb holds only in-frame clones, not every one. In the table there are hundreds of thousands of clones, about 96% of which are singletons. The sample consisted of naive CD4+ T cells sorted from blood. The subset is: CD45RA+ positively selected. Source of these receptors: a woman aged 25 to 45 in good health.

The chain is built from TRBV28 and TRBJ2-7; TRBD1 aligns across 7 bases. Per germline, CDR1 MDHEN and CDR2 SYDVKM. V was pared by 5 bases and J by 6 bases, with 22 bases of the junction left unmatched. The CDR3 sequence is 18 residues long. The DNA of the CDR3 is TGTGCCAGCAGTCCGACCGACAGGGTGTTCCTCGATTTCGCCGAGCAGTACTTC. This translates into CASSPTDRVFLDFAEQYF.

V usage is TRBV5-4 and J usage is TRBJ1-1; D ambiguous. Between the trimmed V and J ends, which lost 3 bases and 0 bases, there was a span of 6 bases. The CDR3 extends over 13 amino acids. Germline V gives CDR1 SGHNT, CDR2 YYREEE (reference sequence). This chain's CDR3 is CASSSDLNTEAFF. CDR3 bases: TGTGCCAGCAGCTCGGACCTGAACACTGAAGCTTTCTTT.

The CDR3 region has the DNA TGTGCCAGCAGTGACACGGGGTCGGCCAAAAACATTCAGTACTTC. This translates into CASSDTGSAKNIQYF. The chain is built from TRBV6-4 and TRBJ2-4; D perhaps matches TRBD2 (5 bases). The CDR3 consists of 15 residues. Germline CDR1 is MRHNA and CDR2 is SNTAGT. Deletions cut 2 bases from V and 1 base from J, with 9 bases between.

The chain carries TRBV15 and TRBJ2-1, with a weak D call TRBD1 (6 bases). V was trimmed by 0 bases and J by 5 bases, leaving 20 bases between them. The CDR3 consists of 18 residues. CDR1 is LNHNV and CDR2 is YYDKDF in the germline V gene (reference sequence). As DNA, the CDR3 is TGTGCCACCAGCAGAGATCTAATGGGGACACCTACAAACAATGAGCAGTTCTTC. This sequence encodes CATSRDLMGTPTNNEQFF.

The gene calls are TRBV9 and TRBJ2-7, with 16 nucleotides matching TRBD2. Trimming cost V 2 bases and J 2 bases; bases outside gene matches: 7. There are 18 residues in the CDR3. From germline, CDR1 is SGDLS and CDR2 YYNGEE. CDR3 nucleotide sequence: TGTGCCAGCAGCGTCGGGACTAGCGGGAGGGCCTCACCCTACGAGCAGTACTTC. This translates into CASSVGTSGRASPYEQYF. Variable domain in full (rest from reference TRBV9 and TRBJ2-7): DSGVTQTPKHLITATGQRVTLRCSPRSGDLSVYWYQQSLDQGLQFLIQYYNGEERAKGNILERFSAQQFPDLHSELNLSSLELGDSALYFCASSVGTSGRASPYEQYFGPGTRLTVT.

This clone was detected only a few times. The chain carries TRBV10-3 and TRBJ2-7; maybe TRBD1 (6 bases). Germline CDR1 and CDR2: ENHRY and SYGVKD. The CDR3 sequence is 13 residues long. Trimming shortened V by 6 bases and J by 2 bases, and 11 bases separated the two germline ends. The DNA of the CDR3 is TGTGCCATCAGGAGCGGACAGACCTACGAGCAGTACTTC. Translated, it gives CAIRSGQTYEQYF.

The chain couples TRBV28 to TRBJ1-1, with D possibly being TRBD1 (6 bases). Trimming pared 2 bases from V and 5 bases from J, leaving 15 bases between. The CDR3 is made up of 15 amino acids. Germline V lookup: CDR1 MDHEN, CDR2 SYDVKM. The CDR3 nucleotides read TGTGCCAGCAGTTTAATTCCGGGGGCATCGACTGAAGCTTTCTTT. Protein sequence: CASSLIPGASTEAFF.

This chain connects TRBV30 to TRBJ2-2; either TRBD1 or TRBD2 may supply D (5 bases each). This CDR3 has 18 amino acids. V was trimmed by 0 bases and J by 2 bases, leaving 19 bases between them. CDR1 and CDR2 (germline): GTSNPN, SVGIG (reference sequence). CDR3 in DNA: TGTGCCTGGAGTGTAGGGGAGTGGGGAGCTGATAACACCGGGGAGCTGTTTTTT. It is translated as CAWSVGEWGADNTGELFF.

The chain is built from TRBV2 and TRBJ2-7; D ambiguous. The V and J ends lost 6 bases and 0 bases respectively, with 12 bases between them. Germline V gene data show CDR1 as SNHLY and CDR2 as FYNNEI. This CDR3 has 14 residues. CDR3 sequence: CASSARTASYEQYF. DNA of the CDR3: TGTGCCAGCAGCGCGCGGACCGCCTCCTACGAGCAGTACTTC.

The chain links TRBV11-2 to TRBJ2-7; D is undetermined. Germline CDR1 SGHAT, CDR2 FQNNGV. V was clipped by 0 bases and J by 2 bases, with 14 bases between them. The CDR3 runs 16 residues. CDR3 bases: TGTGCCAGCAGCTTAGATAGTACTACTGTCACCTACGAGCAGTACTTC. Translated, it gives CASSLDSTTVTYEQYF.

The chain joins TRBV18 to TRBJ2-3, with TRBD2 identical over 9 bases. The CDR3 consists of 16 residues. In germline, CDR1 is KGHSH, CDR2 LQKENI. V trimming: 1 base; J trimming: 4 bases; junction bases outside the gene matches: 6. CDR3 residues: CASSPRSGSSPDTQYF. DNA for the CDR3: TGTGCCAGCTCACCACGTAGCGGGAGCTCCCCAGATACGCAGTATTTT.

The chain couples TRBV5-6 to TRBJ2-7; D possibly corresponds to TRBD2 (6 bases). Between the trimmed V and J ends, which lost 1 base and 6 bases, there was a span of 14 bases. Germline values: CDR1 SGHDT, CDR2 YYEEEE. CDR3 length equals 14 residues. Here the CDR3 DNA reads TGTGCCAGCAGCTTGCCCGCGGGGAATGGCGAGCAGTACTTC. Amino acid sequence: CASSLPAGNGEQYF.

V gene TRBV19 combines with J gene TRBJ1-4; a possible D gene is TRBD1 (5 bases). Germline loops: CDR1 LNHDA, CDR2 SQIVND (reference sequence). Deletions cut 1 base from V and 1 base from J, with 7 bases between. This CDR3 comprises 15 residues. The CDR3 region is CASSIGQGTNEKLFF. In nucleotides, the CDR3 is TGTGCCAGTAGTATAGGCCAGGGAACTAATGAAAAACTGTTTTTT.

V usage is TRBV9 and J usage is TRBJ2-2; D is ambiguous. Per the germline V gene, CDR1 is SGDLS and CDR2 is YYNGEE. With 6 bases removed from V and 4 bases from J, the gap between germline ends came to 7 bases. The CDR3 runs 12 residues. CDR3 region: CASNRVTGELFF. The CDR3 nucleotides are TGTGCCAGCAACCGTGTCACCGGGGAGCTGTTTTTT.

The gene calls are TRBV7-9 and TRBJ2-3; D is undetermined. CDR1 is SEHNR and CDR2 is FQNEAQ in the germline V gene (reference sequence). V lost 7 bases, J lost 1 base, and 9 bases lay in between. This CDR3 comprises 13 residues. The CDR3 DNA reads as TGTGCCAGCACGCCCCCGGGCACAGATACGCAGTATTTT. It is translated as CASTPPGTDTQYF.

The J gene is TRBJ1-4, the V gene TRBV5-4; D is unclear. V was pared by 5 bases and J by 5 bases, with 19 bases between. This CDR3 contains 16 residues. Germline CDR1 reads SGHNT; CDR2 reads YYREEE (reference sequence). DNA of the CDR3: TGTGCCAGCAGTTCGCAAGGTGCACCGGGAAATGAAAAACTGTTTTTT. This translates into CASSSQGAPGNEKLFF.

The chain recombines TRBV28 with TRBJ1-2; 8 nucleotides agree with TRBD1. Germline V gene data show CDR1 as MDHEN and CDR2 as SYDVKM. V was clipped by 7 bases and J by 7 bases; unmatched bases: 11. The CDR3 sequence is 14 residues long. In nucleotides, the CDR3 is TGTGCCAGCACCACGGACAGGGTGGGATTTGGCTACACCTTC. Protein: CASTTDRVGFGYTF.

This clone was seen just once. This chain uses TRBV19 with TRBJ2-2; perhaps TRBD1 as D (7 bases). The CDR3 runs 15 residues. The V gene lost 7 bases and the J gene lost 7 bases, with 19 bases spanning the gap. Germline V gives CDR1 LNHDA, CDR2 SQIVND (reference sequence). CDR3 nucleotides: TGTGCCAGTACCCGATTGGACAGGAGGGTCGGGGAGCTGTTTTTT. Encoded protein: CASTRLDRRVGELFF. The entire variable domain, with the rest obtained from reference TRBV19 and TRBJ2-2, is as follows: DGGITQSPKYLFRKEGQNVTLSCEQNLNHDAMYWYRQDPGQGLRLIYYSQIVNDFQKGDIAEGYSVSREKKESFPLTVTSAQKNPTAFYLCASTRLDRRVGELFFGEGSRLTVL.

This clone was detected only once. The rearrangement uses TRBV2 and TRBJ1-2, with D uncertain. Trimming removed 5 bases from V and 4 bases from J, with 5 bases in between. In germline, CDR1 is SNHLY, CDR2 FYNNEI. There are 11 residues in the CDR3. In nucleotides, the CDR3 is TGTGCCAGCAGTCCCAGCTATGGCTACACCTTC. Its protein product is CASSPSYGYTF.

The rearrangement links TRBV19 to TRBJ2-7; D is uncertain. The germline V and J ends were trimmed by 2 bases and 3 bases, with 14 bases remaining between them. Germline lookup yields CDR1 LNHDA and CDR2 SQIVND (reference sequence). The CDR3 has 15 residues. DNA for the CDR3: TGTGCCAGTAGTATATCGGCTCAGGTGGTCTACGAGCAGTACTTC. It translates to CASSISAQVVYEQYF.

The V gene is TRBV4-1, the J gene TRBJ2-1; the D gene is possibly TRBD1 (6 bases). Per the germline V gene, CDR1 is MGHRA and CDR2 is YSYEKL. The V and J ends lost 3 bases and 2 bases respectively, with 8 bases between them. This CDR3 region has 14 residues. The CDR3 is CASSQGHPYNEQFF. CDR3 nucleotide sequence: TGCGCCAGCAGCCAGGGACATCCCTACAATGAGCAGTTCTTC.

This rearrangement joins TRBV28 to TRBJ1-1; a weak D match, TRBD1 (5 bases). The V gene's germline CDR1 is MDHEN and CDR2 SYDVKM. Trimming removed 6 bases at V and 4 bases at J, with 12 bases between. This CDR3 region has 13 residues. CDR3 nucleotide sequence: TGTGCCAGCAGAAGGGGAGGGGTCACTGAAGCTTTCTTT. Translation: CASRRGGVTEAFF.

The chain employs TRBV28 and TRBJ1-2; D remains unclear. The CDR3 extends over 14 amino acids. Trimming took off 2 bases at V and 3 bases at J, with 10 bases between the two ends. Per germline, CDR1 MDHEN and CDR2 SYDVKM. The CDR3: CASSLATRYYGYTF. The CDR3 DNA reads TGTGCCAGCAGTTTAGCGACACGGTACTATGGCTACACCTTC.

The chain employs TRBV19 and TRBJ2-1; 10 bases agree with TRBD2. V lost 2 bases to trimming and J lost 6 bases; unmatched junction nucleotides: 4. From germline, CDR1 is LNHDA and CDR2 SQIVND (reference sequence). This CDR3 contains 15 residues. The chain's CDR3 is CASSISSGSFNEQFF. The CDR3 DNA reads as TGTGCCAGTAGTATATCTAGCGGGAGTTTCAATGAGCAGTTCTTC.

This clone was seen only once. The CDR3 DNA is TGTGCCAGCTCATCCGGGACAGGGGTTCTTGAGCAGTACTTC. Residues: CASSSGTGVLEQYF. The rearrangement joins TRBV18 to TRBJ2-7, with TRBD1 matching 10 bases. The CDR3 spans 14 residues. Unmatched junction bases numbered 8, after V lost 5 bases and J lost 7 bases. Germline V gene lookup returns CDR1 KGHSH and CDR2 LQKENI.

V usage is TRBV6-1 and J usage is TRBJ1-1; D gene unclear. V lost 6 bases to trimming and J lost 0 bases, with 8 bases between them. The CDR3 totals 13 residues. Germline CDR1 is MNHNS and CDR2 is SASEGT. In DNA form, the CDR3 reads TGTGCCAGCAGGAGGGCTATGAACACTGAAGCTTTCTTT. Translated, it gives CASRRAMNTEAFF.

The gene calls are TRBV19 and TRBJ2-7, with 9 bases that match TRBD1. V lost 5 bases, J lost 3 bases, and 5 bases stayed unmatched. Germline V gives CDR1 LNHDA, CDR2 SQIVND (reference sequence). The CDR3 has 14 amino acids. CDR3 sequence (DNA): TGTGCCAGTAGTGTGCTGGACAGGGGCTACGAGCAGTACTTC. Amino acid sequence: CASSVLDRGYEQYF. Full variable domain (outside the CDR3, taken from reference TRBV19 and TRBJ2-7): DGGITQSPKYLFRKEGQNVTLSCEQNLNHDAMYWYRQDPGQGLRLIYYSQIVNDFQKGDIAEGYSVSREKKESFPLTVTSAQKNPTAFYLCASSVLDRGYEQYFGPGTRLTVT.